This is a list of T cell receptor beta chains from one sample in a study of T-cell memory formation after mild COVID-19. TCRdb processed the 5' RACE reads anew with MiXCR; each CDR3 protein has one entry. The table shows about 320,000 distinct CDR3 sequences, with roughly an eighth occurring only once. The specimen sequenced was PBMCs or a T cell subset sorted from them (not recorded which). The receptors were sampled from a man younger than 35 who had mild COVID-19 (a few samples of this study predate the infection). Cell type and time point are not known. Both conserved end residues are part of each CDR3. D genes are given only for firm matches.

d_gene | j_gene | v_gene | CDR3aa
- | TRBJ1-1 | TRBV11-2 | CASSLSWGTEAFF
TRBD1 | TRBJ2-5 | TRBV5-6 | CASSWKDRLQETQYF
- | TRBJ1-5 | TRBV20-1 | CSAPSTRGAGQPQHF
- | TRBJ2-1 | TRBV6-5 | CASSYSTADNEQFF
- | TRBJ1-2 | TRBV25-1 | CASSGGGDGYTF
TRBD1 | TRBJ1-2 | TRBV6-5 | CASSYSGTGPLRKVGYTF
- | TRBJ1-2 | TRBV5-6 | CASTQGFHGYTF
TRBD1 | TRBJ1-4 | TRBV5-1 | CASSSLTGSGEKLFF
- | TRBJ1-2 | TRBV5-6 | CASSLRPTGTGSNYGYTF
- | TRBJ1-6 | TRBV3-1 | CASSQGFPPLHF
- | TRBJ1-1 | TRBV12-3/TRBV12-4 | CASSLTDMNTEAFF
TRBD1 | TRBJ2-1 | TRBV11-2 | CASRVPGTGVDEQFF
- | TRBJ2-3 | TRBV12-3/TRBV12-4 | CASSLSPVSTDTQYF
- | TRBJ2-3 | TRBV20-1 | CSATGTPAGTDTQYF
TRBD1 | TRBJ1-4 | TRBV3-1 | CASSQEPGGREKLFF
- | TRBJ1-2 | TRBV2 | CASSMGSRYGGKIDYGYTF
TRBD2 | TRBJ2-1 | TRBV7-3 | CASSRAGGAHEQFF
TRBD1 | TRBJ1-2 | TRBV5-1 | CASSYDRGRGYTF
TRBD1 | TRBJ1-5 | TRBV12-3/TRBV12-4 | CASSSGTGDGQPQHF
- | TRBJ2-7 | TRBV5-1 | CASSLRLPGDYEQYF
TRBD1 | TRBJ2-7 | TRBV4-2 | CASSREGASEQYF
- | TRBJ1-6 | TRBV6-5 | CASSYSGGTPLSPLHF
TRBD1 | TRBJ1-2 | TRBV7-2 | CASSLLAGGGYTF
- | TRBJ2-7 | TRBV7-2 | CASSFSRAEQYF
- | TRBJ2-1 | TRBV5-1 | CASNGGSSYNEQFF
- | TRBJ2-3 | TRBV4-2 | CASSQMGGSRTDTQYF
TRBD1 | TRBJ2-1 | TRBV7-2 | CASSLSRTGSYNEQFF
- | TRBJ2-7 | TRBV6-2/TRBV6-3 | CASKWAGEGLLEQYF
- | TRBJ1-1 | TRBV5-1 | CASSLVGGRADTEAFF
TRBD1 | TRBJ1-1 | TRBV12-3/TRBV12-4 | CASSPDRGRNTEAFF
TRBD1 | TRBJ1-1 | TRBV20-1 | CSAGQGGTEAFF
- | TRBJ2-7 | TRBV21-1 | CASSKEEGSHEQYF
- | TRBJ1-6 | TRBV18 | CASSPSGQWNSPLHF
TRBD2 | TRBJ2-3 | TRBV4-3 | CASSQDWASGRTDTQYF
- | TRBJ2-5 | TRBV5-1 | CASSVGVQETQYF
TRBD1 | TRBJ1-4 | TRBV7-9 | CASSRSGQINEKLFF
- | TRBJ2-3 | TRBV6-2/TRBV6-3 | CASRPGQHTQYF
- | TRBJ2-2 | TRBV6-5 | CAVSGRGAGELFF
- | TRBJ2-7 | TRBV2 | CASSRSRQAGWLEQYF
TRBD2 | TRBJ2-1 | TRBV5-1 | CASSQLAGGPDEQFF